The 8 T cell receptor beta chains below were found in one sample sequenced in a study of T-cell reconstitution after alpha-beta-depleted transplantation in children. The TCRbeta library incorporated unique molecular identifiers. TCRdb used MiXCR to reprocess the PCR reads, holding one entry per CDR3 protein. The sample holds approximately 270,000 distinct CDR3 sequences, 9.5% to 10% seen once. Sequences were derived from PBMCs from the stem cell graft donor, sampled from the stem cell graft. These receptors all stem from a human donor who donated a stem cell graft to a child with SCID.

The chain uses TRBV18 and TRBJ2-7, with D possibly being TRBD2 (5 bases). Trimming left V 6 bases short and J 6 bases short, with 15 bases between. CDR3 length equals 13 residues. The V gene's germline CDR1 is KGHSH and CDR2 LQKENI. The CDR3 DNA sequence: TGTGCCAGCTCCGGAGCGGTATTGGGCGAGCAGTACTTC. This codes for CASSGAVLGEQYF.

This chain uses TRBV7-2 with TRBJ2-3; D possibly matches TRBD1 or TRBD2 (5 bases each). Germline values: CDR1 SGHTA, CDR2 FQGNSA. The germline V and J ends were trimmed by 5 bases and 2 bases, with 17 bases remaining between them. This CDR3 spans 16 amino acids. The chain's CDR3 is CASSLHPEGITDTQYF. In nucleotides, the CDR3 is TGTGCCAGCAGCCTACACCCCGAGGGGATCACAGATACGCAGTATTTT.

This clonotype was recorded a few times. The chain is built from TRBV2 and TRBJ1-5, with no clear D. CDR3 length equals 13 residues. V was cut by 0 bases and J by 6 bases, with 6 bases left in between. Germline lookup yields CDR1 SNHLY and CDR2 FYNNEI. The CDR3, as DNA: TGTGCCAGCAGTGAAGCGGGTGCTCAGCCCCAGCATTTT. Protein: CASSEAGAQPQHF.

This clonotype was seen a few times. The genes are TRBV29-1 and TRBJ1-2; the match to TRBD1 covers 7 bases. The germline CDR1 and CDR2 sequences are SQVTM and ANQGSEA. The junction had 14 bases not matched to a gene; V was cut back by 8 bases and J by 8 bases. The CDR3 is 13 residues long. CDR3 sequence reads: CSLGGDRVAGYTF. The CDR3 DNA is TGCAGCCTAGGGGGGGACAGAGTCGCCGGCTACACCTTC.

This clonotype has only a few counts. The rearrangement uses TRBV7-6 and TRBJ2-3, with D tentatively TRBD1 or TRBD2 (5 bases each). Trimming stripped 0 bases from V and 6 bases from J, with 7 bases between. CDR1 SGHVS and CDR2 FNYEAQ come from the germline V gene. The CDR3 is made up of 13 amino acids. CDR3 region: CASSLAEGDTQYF. The CDR3 DNA sequence: TGTGCCAGCAGCTTAGCAGAGGGGGATACGCAGTATTTT.

The chain combines TRBV10-3 with TRBJ2-7, with 9 bases matching TRBD1. After removal of 4 bases from V and 4 bases from J, the junction contained 5 bases not matched to a gene. Looked up from germline, CDR1 is ENHRY and CDR2 is SYGVKD. CDR3 length: 14 amino acids. This CDR3 reads CAISGDRVEYEQYF. The CDR3 DNA reads TGTGCCATCAGTGGGGACAGGGTCGAGTACGAGCAGTACTTC.

The chain carries TRBV13 and TRBJ2-5; D is unresolved. The V end lost 10 bases, the J end lost 4 bases, and 16 bases lay between the germline ends. The CDR3 consists of 13 residues. CDR1 and CDR2 (germline): PRHDT, FYEKMQ (reference sequence). CDR3 nucleotides: TGTGCCATGGGCCCCCGAACACGAGAGACCCAGTACTTC. Translating it yields CAMGPRTRETQYF.

The rearrangement links TRBV5-6 to TRBJ2-7; D is perhaps TRBD2 (5 bases). Germline V gene sequence: CDR1 SGHDT, CDR2 YYEEEE. The CDR3 has 22 residues. The V and J ends lost 2 bases and 1 base respectively, with 34 bases between them. The DNA for the CDR3 is TGTGCCAGCAGCTTTTCGGTCTGTTTTGTTTGGAGGATCCCCATCCCGTCCTACGAGCAGTACTTC. It specifies CASSFSVCFVWRIPIPSYEQYF.